These 19 T cell receptor beta chains were sequenced from one sample in a study of T cells in narcolepsy. Assay: immunoSEQ multiplex PCR; the TCRdb copy retains only in-frame clones and omits some. This sample has about 29,000 clones; around 87% occur once, and the top ten carry roughly 0.89%. Sequenced input: memory (CD45RA-) CD4+ T cells from blood. The receptor source for this set is a human donor in good health.

The chain recombines TRBV6-1 with TRBJ1-2, with 8 bases fitting TRBD1. Germline V lookup: CDR1 MNHNS, CDR2 SASEGT. The CDR3 runs 13 residues. V was clipped by 5 bases and J by 8 bases; unmatched bases: 7. The CDR3 loop is CASSRDRLGGYTF. As DNA, the CDR3 is TGTGCCAGCAGTCGGGACAGGCTTGGGGGCTACACCTTC.

The rearrangement uses TRBV19 and TRBJ2-1; 9 bases are a match to TRBD1. CDR3 size: 15 residues. Germline assignment: CDR1 LNHDA and CDR2 SQIVND (reference sequence). The J segment lost 4 bases and the V segment lost 4 bases, leaving 5 bases of the junction unmatched. CDR3 protein: CASSRSGQGYNEQFF. CDR3 DNA sequence: TGTGCCAGTAGTAGGTCGGGACAGGGATACAATGAGCAGTTCTTC.

V usage is TRBV18 and J usage is TRBJ1-6; D ambiguous. This CDR3 is built from 13 residues. Germline V gene sequence: CDR1 KGHSH, CDR2 LQKENI. V lost 3 bases and J 7 bases, leaving 7 bases between the germline ends. The CDR3 DNA reads as TGTGCCAGCTCACCCGACGTCAATTCACCCCTCCACTTT. Residues: CASSPDVNSPLHF. Based on the CDR3 plus reference TRBV18 and TRBJ1-6, the full variable domain is NAGVMQNPRHLVRRRGQEARLRCSPMKGHSHVYWYRQLPEEGLKFMVYLQKENIIDESGMPKERFSAEFPKEGPSILRIQQVVRGDSAAYFCASSPDVNSPLHFGNGTRLTVT.

This clone was counted a few times. V usage is TRBV6-8 and J usage is TRBJ1-1; D is uncertain. CDR3 size: 15 residues. Trimming left V 7 bases short and J 2 bases short, with 17 bases between. Germline V gene data show CDR1 as MNHGY and CDR2 as SAAAGT. The CDR3 DNA is TGTGCCAGCATGTACCTGCGGGCAGGTAACACTGAAGCTTTCTTT. Translation: CASMYLRAGNTEAFF.

This clone was detected only a few times. The chain has TRBV6-5 and TRBJ1-2; 10 bases agree with TRBD1. CDR3 length equals 15 residues. CDR1 is MNHEY and CDR2 is SVGAGI in the germline V gene. The junction had 6 bases not matched to a gene; V was cut back by 4 bases and J by 4 bases. The CDR3 loop is CASSSTGQGSYGYTF. CDR3 DNA sequence: TGTGCCAGCAGTTCCACGGGACAGGGGTCCTATGGCTACACCTTC.

The rearrangement uses TRBV2 and TRBJ1-1; the D gene is possibly TRBD1 (5 bases). The CDR3 is made up of 14 amino acids. V dropped 4 bases and J dropped 0 bases, with 9 bases sitting between them. Germline CDR1 and CDR2: SNHLY and FYNNEI. The CDR3, as DNA: TGTGCCAGCAGTGCCGACAGAGTGAACACTGAAGCTTTCTTT. This gives the protein CASSADRVNTEAFF.

V gene TRBV7-2 combines with J gene TRBJ1-5; the D is unclear. Germline V CDR1 and CDR2: SGHTA, FQGNSA. V lost 1 base and J lost 4, with 5 bases in between. This CDR3 has 13 amino acids. The CDR3 coding sequence is TGTGCCAGCAGCTTAGAACCTAATCAGCCCCAGCATTTT. Residues: CASSLEPNQPQHF.

The chain combines TRBV28 with TRBJ2-4; D gene ambiguous. CDR1 is MDHEN, CDR2 SYDVKM, per germline. This CDR3 has 16 residues. Trimming left V 5 bases short and J 0 bases short, with 14 bases between. CDR3 loop: CASSPLRNLAKNIQYF. The CDR3 DNA is TGTGCCAGCAGTCCCCTTAGGAACCTAGCCAAAAACATTCAGTACTTC.

The chain is built from TRBV2 and TRBJ2-3, with 8 nucleotides matching TRBD2. The germline V gene encodes CDR1 SNHLY and CDR2 FYNNEI. CDR3 length: 17 amino acids. V trimming: 1 base; J trimming: 1 base; junction bases outside the gene matches: 7. The CDR3 loop is CASSEGYGGGGTDTQYF. The CDR3 coding sequence is TGTGCCAGCAGTGAAGGCTACGGGGGGGGAGGCACAGATACGCAGTATTTT.

V gene TRBV11-3 combines with J gene TRBJ2-5; 8 bases line up with TRBD2. The germline CDR1 and CDR2 sequences are SGHNT and YENEEA. J was trimmed by 2 bases and V by 5 bases; bases with no gene match: 4. The CDR3 is 14 amino acids. CDR3 sequence (DNA): TGTGCCAGCAGCAGCGGGGGCGGGCAAGAGACCCAGTACTTC. Residues: CASSSGGGQETQYF.

The V and J genes are TRBV6-5 and TRBJ1-4, with 9 bases identical to TRBD1. The J segment lost 7 bases and the V segment lost 6 bases, leaving 9 bases of the junction unmatched. Germline V lookup: CDR1 MNHEY, CDR2 SVGAGI. The CDR3 sequence is 15 residues long. The CDR3 here is CASRRGDRDGEKLFF. CDR3 coding DNA: TGTGCCAGCAGACGAGGGGACAGGGACGGTGAAAAACTGTTTTTT.

V gene TRBV30 combines with J gene TRBJ1-1; D is perhaps TRBD1 (5 bases). Between the trimmed V and J ends, which lost 2 bases and 2 bases, there was a span of 9 bases. There are 13 residues in the CDR3. CDR1 GTSNPN and CDR2 SVGIG come from the germline V gene (reference sequence). For the CDR3, the DNA is TGTGCCTGGAGTTTACAGGTCAACACTGAAGCTTTCTTT. Translation gives CAWSLQVNTEAFF.

The J gene is TRBJ2-5, the V gene TRBV6-1; D possibly corresponds to TRBD1 (6 bases). Trimming pared 11 bases from V and 10 bases from J, leaving 20 bases between. CDR3 size: 12 residues. Germline V gene data show CDR1 as MNHNS and CDR2 as SASEGT. CDR3 in DNA: TGTGCCGCGCAGGGGTCGGCAAGGGTCCAGTACTTC. As protein: CAAQGSARVQYF.

The rearrangement links TRBV9 to TRBJ1-2; TRBD1 matches 8 bases. With 3 bases clipped from V and 14 bases from J, the junction kept 9 bases outside the gene matches. The CDR3 has 12 amino acids. The germline V gene encodes CDR1 SGDLS and CDR2 YYNGEE. CDR3 loop: CASSDGDRPGTF. Written as DNA, the CDR3 is TGTGCCAGCAGCGATGGGGACAGGCCGGGAACCTTC.

This rearrangement joins TRBV15 to TRBJ1-2, with 8 positions matching TRBD1. Germline V gene lookup returns CDR1 LNHNV and CDR2 YYDKDF (reference sequence). CDR3 length: 15 amino acids. V dropped 4 bases and J dropped 4; count of bases not matched to a gene: 8. The CDR3 DNA reads as TGTGCCACCAGCACAGGGACAGGACCCACCTATGGCTACACCTTC. Residues: CATSTGTGPTYGYTF. Based on the CDR3 plus reference TRBV15 and TRBJ1-2, the full variable domain is DAMVIQNPRYQVTQFGKPVTLSCSQTLNHNVMYWYQQKSSQAPKLLFHYYDKDFNNEADTPDNFQSRRPNTSFCFLDIRSPGLGDTAMYLCATSTGTGPTYGYTFGSGTRLTVV.

The chain combines TRBV2 with TRBJ2-2; 11 bases agree with TRBD2. The CDR3 has 15 amino acids. V was clipped by 7 bases and J by 6 bases; unmatched bases: 7. Germline loops: CDR1 SNHLY, CDR2 FYNNEI. DNA for the CDR3: TGTGCCAGCAAACCGACTAGCGGGGCCCCCGGGGAGCTGTTTTTT. As protein: CASKPTSGAPGELFF.

The chain carries TRBV19 and TRBJ1-1; the D gene is possibly TRBD1 (5 bases). The CDR3 is 15 residues long. The germline gives CDR1 LNHDA, CDR2 SQIVND (reference sequence). V was trimmed by 1 base and J by 2 bases, leaving 11 bases between them. DNA for the CDR3: TGTGCCAGTAGTATAGCACCGGGACTAAACACTGAAGCTTTCTTT. This gives the protein CASSIAPGLNTEAFF.

The chain joins TRBV7-3 to TRBJ2-1; possibly TRBD2 for D (5 bases). The CDR3 contains 17 residues. Germline CDR1 is SGHTA and CDR2 is FQGTGA. V gave up 1 base and J gave up 2 bases, with 15 bases separating them. The CDR3 here is CASSLNPLAGPYNEQFF. The CDR3 region has the DNA TGTGCCAGCAGCTTAAACCCCCTGGCGGGTCCCTACAATGAGCAGTTCTTC. Drawing the rest from reference TRBV7-3 and TRBJ2-1, the complete variable domain is GAGVSQTPSNKVTEKGKYVELRCDPISGHTALYWYRQSLGQGPEFLIYFQGTGAADDSGLPNDRFFAVRPEGSVSTLKIQRTERGDSAVYLCASSLNPLAGPYNEQFFGPGTRLTVL.

This chain uses TRBV28 with TRBJ1-6, with D uncertain. The length of the CDR3 is 17 residues. The V end was cut by 3 bases, the J end by 7 bases, with 19 bases between. Germline CDR1 is MDHEN and CDR2 is SYDVKM. The CDR3 is CASSFPSAGGPNSPLHF. The CDR3 region has the DNA TGTGCCAGCAGTTTCCCTTCGGCGGGCGGTCCCAATTCACCCCTCCACTTT.